The 14 T cell receptor beta chains given below trace back to one sample, sequenced in a study of T cell responses to AZD1222 COVID-19 vaccine. TCRdb's table, derived via immunoSEQ multiplex PCR, lists solely in-frame clones and lacks some. The table includes approximately 270,000 clones, 94% detected once. The sample in question was peripheral blood, obtained 28 days after the second AZD1222 dose. These TCRs come from an adult who received the AZD1222 COVID-19 vaccine.

The chain recombines TRBV6-5 with TRBJ2-3, with 7 bases identical to TRBD2. From germline, CDR1 is MNHEY and CDR2 SVGAGI. This CDR3 contains 14 residues. J lost 5 bases, V lost 8 bases, and 10 bases had no gene match. CDR3 nucleotide sequence: TGTGCCAGCGCCGGGGGGTGGGGTAAAGATACGCAGTATTTT. It is translated as CASAGGWGKDTQYF.

The chain uses TRBV6-1 and TRBJ1-3; the D gene is possibly TRBD1 (5 bases). This CDR3 region has 15 residues. Germline lookup yields CDR1 MNHNS and CDR2 SASEGT. V was trimmed by 3 bases and J by 3 bases, leaving 12 bases between them. The CDR3 DNA reads as TGTGCCAGCAGTGACAGGGTTGTAGGTGGAAACACCATATATTTT. Translated, it gives CASSDRVVGGNTIYF.

The chain joins TRBV19 to TRBJ2-6; 7 bases are shared with TRBD2. The CDR3 extends over 16 amino acids. Germline-derived CDR1 and CDR2 are LNHDA and SQIVND (reference sequence). V trimming: 10 bases; J trimming: 2 bases; junction bases outside the gene matches: 11. CDR3 DNA: TGTGCCACTTCGGGGGGTAATGTCGCTGGGGCCAACGTCCTGACTTTC. Amino acid sequence: CATSGGNVAGANVLTF.

The CDR3 loop reads CSAEEGLTEAFF. Written as DNA, the CDR3 is TGCAGCGCCGAGGAGGGCCTGACTGAAGCTTTCTTT. The chain joins TRBV29-1 to TRBJ1-1, with D unclear. Germline V gene sequence: CDR1 SQVTM, CDR2 ANQGSEA. There are 12 residues in the CDR3. The V gene lost 7 bases and the J gene lost 5 bases, with 14 bases spanning the gap.

The chain employs TRBV11-2 and TRBJ1-2; D gene unclear. CDR3 length: 15 residues. V lost 6 bases and J lost 6, with 20 bases in between. Germline lookup yields CDR1 SGHAT and CDR2 FQNNGV. CDR3 loop: CASSHRLGRSDGYTF. In DNA, the CDR3 is TGTGCCAGCAGTCATAGGCTTGGCCGCTCGGATGGCTACACCTTC. Complete variable domain (other parts from reference TRBV11-2 and TRBJ1-2): EAGVAQSPRYKIIEKRQSVAFWCNPISGHATLYWYQQILGQGPKLLIQFQNNGVVDDSQLPKDRFSAERLKGVDSTLKIQPAKLEDSAVYLCASSHRLGRSDGYTFGSGTRLTVV.

V gene TRBV7-8 combines with J gene TRBJ1-6; D is unresolved. Per the germline V gene, CDR1 is SGHVS and CDR2 is FQNEAQ. This CDR3 contains 13 residues. V was clipped by 4 bases and J by 6 bases, with 7 bases between them. This chain's CDR3 is CASSSIFNSPLHF. In DNA, the CDR3 is TGTGCCAGCAGCTCAATTTTTAATTCACCCCTCCACTTT.

V and J are TRBV5-1 and TRBJ1-1, with D unclear. V lost 0 bases, J lost 2 bases, and 11 bases lay in between. The germline V gene encodes CDR1 SGHRS and CDR2 YFSETQ. This CDR3 contains 15 residues. The CDR3 DNA reads TGCGCCAGCAGCTTGGGATTTGGGGAAAACACTGAAGCTTTCTTT. Translated, it gives CASSLGFGENTEAFF.

CDR3 coding DNA: TGTGCCAGCACCCCTGTAGCGGGAGTGTACGAGCAGTACTTC. Its translation is CASTPVAGVYEQYF. The genes are TRBV7-2 and TRBJ2-7; 9 bases map to TRBD2. Germline assignment: CDR1 SGHTA and CDR2 FQGNSA. The CDR3 length is 14 residues. Losses at the gene ends were 7 bases for V and 4 bases for J; bases not matched to a gene: 8.

V is TRBV18 and J is TRBJ1-5; D gene ambiguous. This CDR3 has 13 amino acids. The V end was cut by 5 bases, the J end by 11 bases, with 16 bases between. The V gene's germline CDR1 is KGHSH and CDR2 LQKENI. For the CDR3, the DNA is TGTGCCAGCTCAACCGCCCTTGGAGAAGCCCAGCATTTT. Its translation is CASSTALGEAQHF.

The chain is built from TRBV3-1 (or the pseudogene TRBV3-2) and TRBJ1-2, with D hard to call. This CDR3 comprises 11 residues. CDR1 is LGHDT, CDR2 YNNKEL, per germline (reference sequence). V lost 5 bases to trimming and J lost 8 bases, with 9 bases between them. The CDR3 here is CASSYGGGYTF. The CDR3 DNA reads as TGTGCCAGCAGCTACGGCGGGGGCTACACCTTC.

The table lists this clone with a count of one. The sample carries other DNA sequences with the same CDR3. The chain uses TRBV5-1 and TRBJ2-7; a possible D gene is TRBD2 (6 bases). The CDR3 extends over 13 amino acids. V shed 5 bases and J shed 3 bases, with 12 bases lying between them. CDR1 and CDR2 (germline): SGHRS, YFSETQ. DNA for the CDR3: TGCGCCAGCAGGGAGGGAACTTACTACGAGCAGTACTTC. This encodes CASREGTYYEQYF. Using reference TRBV5-1 and TRBJ2-7 for the parts outside the CDR3, the full variable domain is KAGVTQTPRYLIKTRGQQVTLSCSPISGHRSVSWYQQTPGQGLQFLFEYFSETQRNKGNFPGRFSGRQFSNSRSEMNVSTLELGDSALYLCASREGTYYEQYFGPGTRLTVT.

This sequence joins TRBV6-5 and TRBJ2-1, with 7 nucleotides matching TRBD2. The CDR3 length is 14 residues. After removal of 6 bases from V and 8 bases from J, the junction contained 10 bases not matched to a gene. Germline CDR1 and CDR2: MNHEY and SVGAGI. The CDR3 region has the DNA TGTGCCAGCAGGCTCGTAGCGGGCTCCGATGAGCAGTTCTTC. Translation: CASRLVAGSDEQFF.

The chain links TRBV4-1 to TRBJ1-2, with D possibly matching TRBD1 (6 bases). The V gene lost 4 bases and the J gene lost 5 bases, with 11 bases spanning the gap. Per germline, CDR1 MGHRA and CDR2 YSYEKL. CDR3 length: 13 residues. The chain's CDR3 is CASSPPGVYGYTF. The CDR3, as DNA: TGCGCCAGCAGCCCCCCAGGGGTATATGGCTACACCTTC.

The chain couples TRBV19 to TRBJ1-5; TRBD1 might be the D (6 bases). From germline, CDR1 is LNHDA and CDR2 SQIVND (reference sequence). The V end was cut by 3 bases, the J end by 1 base, with 13 bases between. The CDR3 is 16 amino acids. The CDR3 spells CASSMSGASSNQPQHF. The CDR3 DNA is TGTGCCAGTAGTATGTCGGGGGCGTCCAGCAATCAGCCCCAGCATTTT.